The 9 T cell receptor beta chains given below trace back to one sample, sequenced in a study of blood T cell repertoires in COVID-19. Profiling relied on immunoSEQ multiplex PCR, and the TCRdb table lists in-frame clones only, not all of them. The profile covers approximately 250,000 clones, with about 84% appearing a single time and approximately 6.2% taken by the ten largest. Material for sequencing was peripheral blood. The receptors here all came from a woman older than 75 with COVID-19, enrolled during active disease.

The J gene is TRBJ2-1, the V gene TRBV11-3; 7 nucleotides match TRBD1. The V and J ends lost 5 bases and 2 bases, in that order; junction bases with no gene match: 9. CDR1 SGHNT and CDR2 YENEEA come from the germline V gene. CDR3 size: 16 residues. The CDR3 region has the DNA TGTGCCAGCAGCACCGGGACAGTGCTCACCTACAATGAGCAGTTCTTC. Its translation: CASSTGTVLTYNEQFF.

The rearrangement joins TRBV7-2 to TRBJ1-6; D not certain. The CDR3 loop spans 13 amino acids. V gave up 5 bases and J gave up 15 bases, with 17 bases separating them. The germline V gene encodes CDR1 SGHTA and CDR2 FQGNSA. The CDR3 spells CASSTRLSELLHF. In DNA form, the CDR3 reads TGTGCCAGCAGCACCCGACTGAGCGAACTCCTCCACTTT.

In this sample, this clone turned up a few times. The rearrangement joins TRBV3-1 (or the pseudogene TRBV3-2) to TRBJ1-1; 8 nucleotides agree with TRBD1. Germline V gene lookup returns CDR1 LGHDT and CDR2 YNNKEL (reference sequence). There are 15 residues in the CDR3. Germline trimming cut 3 bases from V and 0 bases from J; bases unmatched to any gene: 3. CDR3 in amino acids: CASSHRQGMNTEAFF. CDR3 nucleotide sequence: TGTGCCAGCAGCCACCGACAGGGGATGAACACTGAAGCTTTCTTT.

The J gene is TRBJ2-3, the V gene TRBV11-2; D is undetermined. Trimming removed 0 bases from V and 0 bases from J, with 13 bases in between. The CDR3 extends over 17 amino acids. Germline CDR1 SGHAT, CDR2 FQNNGV. The CDR3 DNA reads as TGTGCCAGCAGCTTAGATTGGCGCGGAAGCAGCACAGATACGCAGTATTTT. It encodes CASSLDWRGSSTDTQYF.

V is TRBV4-1 and J is TRBJ2-2; D is perhaps TRBD1 (5 bases). The CDR3 runs 17 residues. Germline lookup yields CDR1 MGHRA and CDR2 YSYEKL. The V and J ends lost 0 bases and 1 base respectively, with 12 bases between them. CDR3 DNA: TGCGCCAGCAGCCAAGAGGGCAGGGTTTTGAACACCGGGGAGCTGTTTTTT. Amino acid sequence: CASSQEGRVLNTGELFF.

This chain links TRBV5-1 with TRBJ2-7; possible D gene TRBD1, 5 bases. V was clipped by 4 bases and J by 6 bases, with 11 bases between them. CDR3 length: 12 residues. Germline V gene sequence: CDR1 SGHRS, CDR2 YFSETQ. The CDR3 DNA is TGCGCCAGCAGCCCCGGTCAGGGCGAGCAGTACTTC. Amino acids: CASSPGQGEQYF.

This rearrangement joins TRBV6-5 to TRBJ2-2; the match to TRBD1 covers 8 bases. Germline V gene data show CDR1 as MNHEY and CDR2 as SVGAGI. After removal of 5 bases from V and 4 bases from J, the junction contained 6 bases not matched to a gene. The CDR3 has 15 amino acids. The CDR3 nucleotides are TGTGCCAGCAGTCCGCAGGGGGCGGTCACCGGGGAGCTGTTTTTT. Protein sequence: CASSPQGAVTGELFF.

The gene calls are TRBV24-1 and TRBJ2-2, with 12 bases fitting TRBD2. The CDR3 extends over 17 amino acids. Germline V gives CDR1 KGHDR, CDR2 SFDVKD. Trimming took 3 bases from V and 6 from J; bases not matched to a gene: 7. Written as DNA, the CDR3 is TGTGCCACCAGTGATCCTGGACTAGCGGGACGTTCCGGGGAGCTGTTTTTT. This codes for CATSDPGLAGRSGELFF.

This chain links TRBV6-4 with TRBJ2-2, with D possibly TRBD1 on 5 matching bases. The length of the CDR3 is 14 residues. Trimming cost V 4 bases and J 1 base, with 7 bases left between them. The germline gives CDR1 MRHNA, CDR2 SNTAGT. The CDR3 nucleotides are TGTGCCAGCAGTGCAGGGTTGAACACCGGGGAGCTGTTTTTT. It specifies CASSAGLNTGELFF.